A single sample is the source of the 14 T cell receptor beta chains below, sequenced in a study of CD8+CD57+ T cells in acquired aplastic anemia. The template used for profiling TCR beta VDJ and CDR3 was genomic DNA. MiXCR was run by TCRdb on the reads, yielding one entry per CDR3 protein. The table records some 170,000 distinct CDR3 sequences, around half of them present only once. Patients who underwent sequencing had shown CD8+CD57+ cell expansion by flow cytometry. The sample was sorted CD4+, CD8+, or CD8+CD57+ T cells (not recorded which) from PBMCs. The receptors come from a human donor with aplastic anemia.

The chain links TRBV12-3 or TRBV12-4 to TRBJ2-7; 7 nucleotides align to TRBD1. The CDR3 runs to 14 residues. V shed 4 bases and J 0 bases; nucleotides not matched to a gene: 3. The DNA for the CDR3 is TGTGCCAGCAGTTCTAACAGGGGCTCCTACGAGCAGTACTTC. It specifies CASSSNRGSYEQYF.

This clonotype was seen many times. J is TRBJ2-3 and V is TRBV11-1, with TRBD1 matching over 11 bases. After removal of 6 bases from V and 4 bases from J, the junction contained 9 bases not matched to a gene. The CDR3 has 16 amino acids. CDR1 and CDR2 from the germline V gene are SGHAT and FQDESV (reference sequence). The CDR3 DNA sequence: TGTGCCAGCAGTTCCGGGACAGGGGGAGTCCCAGATACGCAGTATTTT. Translation: CASSSGTGGVPDTQYF.

At least ten counts were recorded for this clonotype. CDR3 region: CASGTAFTSYEQYF. Here the CDR3 DNA reads TGTGCCAGCGGAACCGCCTTTACGTCCTACGAGCAGTACTTC. The chain has TRBV27 and TRBJ2-7; D not certain. Trimming pared 8 bases from V and 1 base from J, leaving 15 bases between. Per the germline V gene, CDR1 is MNHEY and CDR2 is SMNVEV (reference sequence). This CDR3 spans 14 amino acids.

The rearrangement links TRBV7-3 to TRBJ2-3; 10 bases agree with TRBD2. This CDR3 region has 19 residues. Trimming cost V 1 base and J 6 bases; bases outside gene matches: 16. In germline, CDR1 is SGHTA, CDR2 FQGTGA. As DNA, the CDR3 is TGTGCCAGCAGCTTAAGCTATCGGGGTAGCGGGAGGTATTCGGATACGCAGTATTTT. It encodes CASSLSYRGSGRYSDTQYF.

V gene TRBV20-1 combines with J gene TRBJ2-3; D remains ambiguous. CDR1 is DFQATT, CDR2 SNEGSKA, per germline (reference sequence). V lost 0 bases, J lost 3 bases, and 10 bases lay in between. The CDR3 has 14 amino acids. CDR3 sequence: CSARDVGLTDTQYF. The DNA for the CDR3 is TGCAGTGCTAGAGATGTTGGTCTTACAGATACGCAGTATTTT.

The chain carries TRBV7-8 and TRBJ2-7, with TRBD1 matching over 10 bases. From germline, CDR1 is SGHVS and CDR2 FQNEAQ. The CDR3 covers 16 residues. V lost 5 bases to trimming and J lost 5 bases; unmatched junction nucleotides: 12. The CDR3 DNA is TGTGCCAGCAGCCCCACCCGGGACAGGGGTACCCACGAGCAGTACTTC. This gives the protein CASSPTRDRGTHEQYF.

The chain carries TRBV2 and TRBJ2-7, with D tentatively TRBD1 or TRBD2 (6 bases each). The CDR3 is 14 amino acids. The V end was cut by 9 bases, the J end by 4 bases, with 19 bases between. Germline V gene lookup returns CDR1 SNHLY and CDR2 FYNNEI. CDR3 sequence (DNA): TGTGCCAGGGGGAGGACAGTATCGCCTTACGAGCAGTACTTC. This gives the protein CARGRTVSPYEQYF.

This clonotype was observed a few times. The chain links TRBV2 to TRBJ1-2; TRBD1 matches 7 bases. In germline, CDR1 is SNHLY, CDR2 FYNNEI. The CDR3 is 13 residues long. Trimming took 4 bases from V and 8 from J; bases not matched to a gene: 7. CDR3 in DNA: TGTGCCAGCAGTGTGCGACAGGGAGGAGGCTACACCTTC. Translating it yields CASSVRQGGGYTF.

Details on this clonotype: A single base separates this from a much larger clone, so it may be a read error. This CDR3 reads CATSANQQRGSIYGYTF. In DNA form, the CDR3 reads TGTGCCACCAGTGCGAACCAACAGCGGGGATCAATTTATGGCTACACCTTC. The chain couples TRBV24-1 to TRBJ1-2; D not certain. The CDR3 contains 17 residues. V lost 5 bases to trimming and J lost 5 bases, with 23 bases between them. The V gene's germline CDR1 is KGHDR and CDR2 SFDVKD.

Ten or more counts support this clonotype. The chain recombines TRBV9 with TRBJ1-1, with a weak D call TRBD1 (6 bases). V was pared by 2 bases and J by 6 bases, with 17 bases between. The germline CDR1 and CDR2 sequences are SGDLS and YYNGEE. The CDR3 has 15 residues. CDR3 region: CASSVGTGPTAEAFF. CDR3 bases: TGTGCCAGCAGCGTCGGAACAGGGCCGACGGCTGAAGCTTTCTTT.

This clonotype was found many times. The chain recombines TRBV5-1 with TRBJ1-2; D is possibly TRBD1 (6 bases). V lost 1 base and J lost 4, with 20 bases in between. Germline loops: CDR1 SGHRS, CDR2 YFSETQ. This CDR3 region has 17 residues. CDR3 protein: CASSLMTRQVQSYGYTF. The CDR3 region has the DNA TGCGCCAGCAGCTTGATGACCCGACAGGTTCAAAGCTATGGCTACACCTTC.

This clonotype was seen repeatedly, ten times or more. This chain uses TRBV9 with TRBJ2-3; 11 nucleotides match TRBD2. The ends lost 3 bases at V and 2 bases at J; junction bases unmatched: 5. This CDR3 contains 16 residues. Germline V lookup: CDR1 SGDLS, CDR2 YYNGEE. CDR3 amino acids: CASSDTSGGYTDTQYF. DNA of the CDR3: TGTGCCAGCAGCGACACTAGCGGGGGTTACACAGATACGCAGTATTTT.

In DNA, the CDR3 is TGTGCCAGCAGTTACTCTGGGACAGACTATGGCTACACCTTC. Translating gives CASSYSGTDYGYTF. The chain links TRBV6-5 to TRBJ1-2, with 7 bases lining up with TRBD1. Trimming took 0 bases from V and 3 from J; bases not matched to a gene: 1. The CDR3 is 14 amino acids. CDR1 MNHEY and CDR2 SVGAGI come from the germline V gene.

Details on this clonotype: The CDR3 ends on some other residue instead of the conserved phenylalanine or tryptophan, so this is likely a read error. The DNA is omitted, as the CDR3 cannot be located on it reliably, and the CDR3 follows TCRdb's listing. The V call is TRBV20-1, the J call TRBJ2-1. From its first to its last residue, the CDR3 has 8 amino acids. The germline CDR1 and CDR2 sequences are DFQATT and SNEGSKA (reference sequence). CDR3: CSARGGFL.